This T cell receptor (beta chain) was sequenced in a study of T cells in Graves' hyperthyroidism and ophthalmopathy. Study outcomes and limitations: Blood also carried most thyroid clonotypes expanded above 0.001.

This CDR3 contains 16 residues. Germline CDR1 MNHNS, CDR2 SASEGT. Amplified TCR beta CDR3 regions derived from RNA transcripts. A set of HTBI primers served as the primers for a first-round RT-PCR of the TCR CDR3. Each CDR3 protein is one row after TCRdb ran MiXCR on the multiplex PCR reads. The sample consists of some 400,000 distinct CDR3 sequences, approximately 19% of them appearing once. Turning to this clonotype: Its specificity is not known.

The sample was blood. The receptor was isolated from a woman aged 18-29 years with Graves' hyperthyroidism. The chain couples TRBV6-1 to TRBJ2-7; 10 bases map to TRBD2. TRBJ2-5 explains the end of the DNA better; the J call may be wrong. This CDR3 is CASSEASGGTWETQYF. The CDR3 DNA sequence: TGTGCCAGCAGTGAAGCTAGCGGGGGGACTTGGGAGACCCAGTACTTC.